These 32 T cell receptor beta chains came from one sample sequenced in a study of blood T cell repertoires in COVID-19. Produced via immunoSEQ multiplex PCR; TCRdb's table is partial and in-frame only. The data hold tens of thousands of clones, with about nine tenths observed a single time. Sequencing input: peripheral blood. The receptors were gathered from a human donor in a cohort sampled during active COVID-19.

The chain joins TRBV28 to TRBJ1-2; 8 nucleotides match TRBD1. The ends lost 3 bases at V and 2 bases at J; junction bases unmatched: 8. The CDR3 has 16 residues. The V gene's germline CDR1 is MDHEN and CDR2 SYDVKM. This CDR3 reads CASSFPPGQANYGYTF. The CDR3 bases are TGTGCCAGCAGTTTCCCACCGGGACAGGCGAACTATGGCTACACCTTC.

This clone was observed a handful of times. The rearrangement joins TRBV4-1 to TRBJ2-7; 7 positions match TRBD1. Germline lookup yields CDR1 MGHRA and CDR2 YSYEKL. J was trimmed by 6 bases and V by 0 bases; bases with no gene match: 8. CDR3 length: 15 residues. This CDR3 reads CASSQDPQGVAEQYF. The CDR3 nucleotides are TGCGCCAGCAGCCAAGATCCCCAGGGGGTAGCCGAGCAGTACTTC.

This chain uses TRBV7-8 with TRBJ1-1; no reliable D call. The CDR3 loop spans 15 amino acids. Germline assignment: CDR1 SGHVS and CDR2 FQNEAQ. Trimming removed 5 bases from V and 4 bases from J, with 17 bases in between. CDR3 sequence reads: CASSTTGRSFTEAFF. As DNA, the CDR3 is TGTGCCAGCAGCACCACGGGGAGGAGTTTCACTGAAGCTTTCTTT.

V is TRBV7-9 and J is TRBJ2-1, with 7 positions matching TRBD2. The CDR3 has 16 residues. V shed 4 bases, J shed 2 bases, and the junction held 8 bases outside the gene matches. Germline V lookup: CDR1 SEHNR, CDR2 FQNEAQ (reference sequence). The CDR3 sequence is CASSSKTSRTYNEQFF. The CDR3 DNA sequence: TGTGCCAGCAGCTCCAAGACTAGCAGAACCTACAATGAGCAGTTCTTC.

The chain couples TRBV3-1 (or the pseudogene TRBV3-2) to TRBJ2-1; TRBD1 matches at 7 bases. V shed 4 bases and J 8 bases; nucleotides not matched to a gene: 14. The CDR3 is 16 residues long. Germline values: CDR1 LGHDT, CDR2 YNNKEL (reference sequence). The CDR3 sequence is CASSPWDRISVDEQFF. In DNA, the CDR3 is TGTGCCAGCAGCCCTTGGGACAGAATTAGTGTGGATGAGCAGTTCTTC.

This clone occurred once. The chain carries TRBV28 and TRBJ1-1; 7 nucleotides line up with TRBD1. The CDR3 length is 11 residues. Germline lookup yields CDR1 MDHEN and CDR2 SYDVKM. The ends lost 5 bases at V and 9 bases at J; junction bases unmatched: 3. The CDR3, as DNA: TGTGCCAGCAGTGACAGGGTAAAAGCTTTCTTT. Translation: CASSDRVKAFF. The complete variable domain, with remaining parts taken from reference TRBV28 and TRBJ1-1, reads DVKVTQSSRYLVKRTGEKVFLECVQDMDHENMFWYRQDPGLGLRLIYFSYDVKMKEKGDIPEGYSVSREKKERFSLILESASTNQTSMYLCASSDRVKAFFGQGTRLTVV.

The chain has TRBV28 and TRBJ2-4; 8 nucleotides line up with TRBD1. The CDR3 runs to 14 residues. J gave up 7 bases and V 5 bases, and 7 bases lay outside the gene matches. The V gene's germline CDR1 is MDHEN and CDR2 SYDVKM. CDR3 nucleotide sequence: TGTGCCAGCAGTCCTGACAGGGGCAGGAACATTCAGTACTTC. Amino acid sequence: CASSPDRGRNIQYF.

CDR3 DNA sequence: TGTGCCACCAGTGATTGGGACAGAGGATATGGCTACACCTTC. Protein product: CATSDWDRGYGYTF. The chain carries TRBV24-1 and TRBJ1-2, with 7 positions matching TRBD1. The CDR3 has 14 residues. Germline CDR1 reads KGHDR; CDR2 reads SFDVKD. V lost 2 bases, J lost 5 bases, and 4 bases stayed unmatched.

The genes are TRBV2 and TRBJ1-5; D gene unclear. Germline-derived CDR1 and CDR2 are SNHLY and FYNNEI. The CDR3 length is 16 residues. Deletions cut 5 bases from V and 0 bases from J, with 14 bases between. CDR3 coding DNA: TGTGCCAGCAGTTCCCGACAAGTCCATAGCAATCAGCCCCAGCATTTT. Protein: CASSSRQVHSNQPQHF.

This clone was detected a few times. The J gene is TRBJ1-4, the V gene TRBV5-4; TRBD1 agrees at 9 bases. This CDR3 comprises 16 residues. The J segment lost 0 bases and the V segment lost 0 bases, leaving 0 bases of the junction unmatched. Looked up from germline, CDR1 is SGHNT and CDR2 is YYREEE (reference sequence). The CDR3 DNA follows: TGTGCCAGCAGCTTGGGACAGGGGGCAACTAATGAAAAACTGTTTTTT. It specifies CASSLGQGATNEKLFF.

J is TRBJ1-2 and V is TRBV19; D is undetermined. CDR1 LNHDA and CDR2 SQIVND come from the germline V gene (reference sequence). Trimming stripped 3 bases from V and 2 bases from J, with 22 bases between. The CDR3 totals 18 residues. The CDR3 is CASSIPAGPTGTNYGYTF. CDR3 in DNA: TGTGCCAGTAGTATCCCCGCGGGCCCGACGGGAACGAACTATGGCTACACCTTC.

The chain joins TRBV11-2 to TRBJ1-1; 11 bases align to TRBD1. In germline, CDR1 is SGHAT, CDR2 FQNNGV. V lost 5 bases and J lost 8; bases outside the gene matches: 4. This CDR3 spans 13 amino acids. CDR3 amino acids: CASSLDRGQEAFF. CDR3 in DNA: TGTGCCAGCAGCCTGGACAGGGGGCAAGAAGCTTTCTTT.

The chain carries TRBV19 and TRBJ2-7; 11 bases align to TRBD1. This CDR3 is built from 14 residues. V lost 3 bases, J lost 3 bases, and 1 base stayed unmatched. Germline CDR1 reads LNHDA; CDR2 reads SQIVND (reference sequence). CDR3 in DNA: TGTGCCAGTAGTATCGGGACAGGGGGCTACGAGCAGTACTTC. Its protein is CASSIGTGGYEQYF.

The rearrangement uses TRBV9 and TRBJ2-2; the match to TRBD2 covers 10 bases. CDR1 and CDR2 (germline): SGDLS, YYNGEE. This CDR3 contains 15 residues. V lost 2 bases, J lost 3 bases, and 1 base stayed unmatched. The CDR3 loop reads CASSVLAGDTGELFF. The CDR3 nucleotides read TGTGCCAGCAGCGTGCTAGCGGGAGACACCGGGGAGCTGTTTTTT. The full variable domain, completed using reference TRBV9 and TRBJ2-2, is DSGVTQTPKHLITATGQRVTLRCSPRSGDLSVYWYQQSLDQGLQFLIQYYNGEERAKGNILERFSAQQFPDLHSELNLSSLELGDSALYFCASSVLAGDTGELFFGEGSRLTVL.

In nucleotides, the CDR3 is TGTGCTAGTGGTTTGGCGACAGGGGCGAACACCGGGGAGCTGTTTTTT. The encoded protein is CASGLATGANTGELFF. The V and J genes are TRBV12-5 and TRBJ2-2, with 8 bases fitting TRBD1. V was clipped by 1 base and J by 0 bases; unmatched bases: 1. Germline assignment: CDR1 LGHNT and CDR2 FRNRAP. The CDR3 is 16 residues long.

The J gene is TRBJ2-2, the V gene TRBV5-4; the match to TRBD1 covers 8 bases. The germline V gene has CDR1 SGHNT and CDR2 YYREEE (reference sequence). Losses at the gene ends were 6 bases for V and 4 bases for J; bases not matched to a gene: 14. CDR3 length: 17 residues. The CDR3 coding sequence is TGTGCCAGCACCGGACAGGGCGGTAAGGGGTCCACCGGGGAGCTGTTTTTT. This encodes CASTGQGGKGSTGELFF.

The rearrangement links TRBV7-9 to TRBJ1-5; no definite D call. Per the germline V gene, CDR1 is SEHNR and CDR2 is FQNEAQ (reference sequence). The V and J ends lost 5 bases and 4 bases respectively, with 9 bases between them. The CDR3 loop spans 13 amino acids. CDR3: CASSHDGNQPQHF. CDR3 nucleotides: TGTGCCAGCAGCCATGACGGGAATCAGCCCCAGCATTTT.

The gene calls are TRBV3-1 (or the pseudogene TRBV3-2) and TRBJ1-1; TRBD1 agrees at 7 bases. V lost 4 bases, J lost 1 base, and 6 bases stayed unmatched. The CDR3 extends over 15 amino acids. CDR1 is LGHDT and CDR2 is YNNKEL in the germline V gene (reference sequence). CDR3 loop: CASSPQGQQNTEAFF. Written as DNA, the CDR3 is TGTGCCAGCAGCCCGCAGGGACAGCAGAACACTGAAGCTTTCTTT.

The CDR3 DNA follows: TGTGCCAGCAGCCAGAACGACAGGGGCTACAATGAGCAGTTCTTC. The encoded protein is CASSQNDRGYNEQFF. The chain joins TRBV9 to TRBJ2-1; TRBD1 agrees at 8 bases. V dropped 4 bases and J dropped 3; count of bases not matched to a gene: 6. CDR3 length: 15 amino acids. Per germline, CDR1 SGDLS and CDR2 YYNGEE. The full variable domain, with the rest looked up from reference TRBV9 and TRBJ2-1, is DSGVTQTPKHLITATGQRVTLRCSPRSGDLSVYWYQQSLDQGLQFLIQYYNGEERAKGNILERFSAQQFPDLHSELNLSSLELGDSALYFCASSQNDRGYNEQFFGPGTRLTVL.

This clone has only one observation. V is TRBV28 and J is TRBJ1-6, with D hard to call. The CDR3 is 12 amino acids. CDR1 and CDR2 (germline): MDHEN, SYDVKM. V shed 3 bases and J shed 10 bases, with 7 bases lying between them. CDR3 amino acids: CASSLRLSPLHF. The CDR3 coding sequence is TGTGCCAGCAGTTTGAGGTTGTCACCCCTCCACTTT.

This chain joins TRBV10-3 and TRBJ2-1, with 10 bases aligning to TRBD2. The V and J ends lost 6 bases and 4 bases, in that order; junction bases with no gene match: 6. CDR3 length: 15 residues. The germline V gene has CDR1 ENHRY and CDR2 SYGVKD. The CDR3 nucleotides read TGTGCCATCAGAGACGGACTAGCGGATTACAATGAGCAGTTCTTC. Residues: CAIRDGLADYNEQFF.

The rearrangement uses TRBV6-5 and TRBJ1-1; 8 bases are shared with TRBD1. Trimming removed 6 bases from V and 4 bases from J; junction bases left unmatched: 4. The CDR3 consists of 13 residues. Germline assignment: CDR1 MNHEY and CDR2 SVGAGI. DNA for the CDR3: TGTGCCAGCAGGCAGGGGGCCGGCACTGAAGCTTTCTTT. Protein sequence: CASRQGAGTEAFF.

The genes are TRBV28 and TRBJ2-3; 7 nucleotides agree with TRBD2. Trimming removed 2 bases from V and 0 bases from J; junction bases left unmatched: 5. The CDR3 has 16 amino acids. Looked up from germline, CDR1 is MDHEN and CDR2 is SYDVKM. CDR3 residues: CASSLRGGDSTDTQYF. The DNA of the CDR3 is TGTGCCAGCAGTTTACGTGGGGGGGACAGCACAGATACGCAGTATTTT.

The chain joins TRBV6-2 or TRBV6-3 to TRBJ2-3; D possibly corresponds to TRBD2 (5 bases). CDR1 MNHEY and CDR2 SVGEGT come from the germline V gene. V was pared by 2 bases and J by 6 bases, with 12 bases between. CDR3 size: 14 residues. The CDR3, as DNA: TGTGCCAGCAGTTACGAGGGAGTTGAGGATACGCAGTATTTT. It yields the protein CASSYEGVEDTQYF.

The CDR3 nucleotides read TGTGCCAGCAGTTTAAGGGTAGGGACAGGGTACGCAAACATTCAGTACTTC. It encodes CASSLRVGTGYANIQYF. V is TRBV28 and J is TRBJ2-4, with 9 bases fitting TRBD1. The germline V gene has CDR1 MDHEN and CDR2 SYDVKM. The CDR3 extends over 17 amino acids. The V and J ends lost 2 bases and 6 bases, in that order; junction bases with no gene match: 11.

A single count supports this clone. The chain carries TRBV11-3 and TRBJ2-7; 7 nucleotides match TRBD2. The V gene's germline CDR1 is SGHNT and CDR2 YENEEA. CDR3 size: 13 residues. V shed 5 bases, J shed 4 bases, and the junction held 5 bases outside the gene matches. In DNA, the CDR3 is TGTGCCAGCAGCGGCAGGGAGGGGTACGAGCAGTACTTC. Protein sequence: CASSGREGYEQYF.

The V and J genes are TRBV4-1 and TRBJ2-3, with TRBD2 matching over 9 bases. The CDR3 length is 15 residues. Germline V gene data show CDR1 as MGHRA and CDR2 as YSYEKL. The V segment lost 3 bases and the J segment 4 bases; nucleotides outside the gene matches: 5. Written as DNA, the CDR3 is TGCGCCAGCAGCCAGCCGCGGGAGGGCGCAGATACGCAGTATTTT. Its protein is CASSQPREGADTQYF.

J is TRBJ2-1 and V is TRBV19; 9 bases are shared with TRBD2. The CDR3 has 17 amino acids. Losses at the gene ends were 5 bases for V and 0 bases for J; bases not matched to a gene: 8. The germline V gene has CDR1 LNHDA and CDR2 SQIVND (reference sequence). CDR3 amino acids: CASSSLGREGSYNEQFF. The CDR3 DNA reads TGTGCCAGTAGTTCCCTCGGGCGGGAGGGCTCCTACAATGAGCAGTTCTTC.

The V and J genes are TRBV29-1 and TRBJ2-7; a possible D gene is TRBD1 (6 bases). Germline V gene lookup returns CDR1 SQVTM and CDR2 ANQGSEA. Trimming left V 7 bases short and J 1 base short, with 17 bases between. The CDR3 runs 14 residues. The CDR3 region is CSASPGVGSYEQYF. As DNA, the CDR3 is TGCAGCGCGAGCCCAGGGGTAGGGTCCTACGAGCAGTACTTC.

The chain combines TRBV11-2 with TRBJ2-7, with D unclear. From germline, CDR1 is SGHAT and CDR2 FQNNGV. Trimming removed 3 bases from V and 6 bases from J, with 6 bases in between. The CDR3 length is 11 residues. The CDR3 bases are TGTGCCAGCAGCTTTTCGCGCGAGCAGTACTTC. This translates into CASSFSREQYF.

This sequence joins TRBV7-6 and TRBJ2-2; TRBD1 might be the D (7 bases). Between the trimmed V and J ends, which lost 5 bases and 0 bases, there was a span of 16 bases. This CDR3 is built from 17 residues. Germline V gene sequence: CDR1 SGHVS, CDR2 FNYEAQ. The CDR3 reads CASSPPGGTANTGELFF. As DNA, the CDR3 is TGTGCCAGCAGCCCCCCAGGCGGGACAGCGAACACCGGGGAGCTGTTTTTT.

The chain recombines TRBV20-1 with TRBJ2-1, with D possibly being TRBD2 (6 bases). Deletions cut 5 bases from V and 8 bases from J, with 7 bases between. Germline CDR1 DFQATT, CDR2 SNEGSKA (reference sequence). The CDR3 loop spans 10 amino acids. CDR3 region: CSAWDYEQFF. Written as DNA, the CDR3 is TGCAGTGCTTGGGACTATGAGCAGTTCTTC.